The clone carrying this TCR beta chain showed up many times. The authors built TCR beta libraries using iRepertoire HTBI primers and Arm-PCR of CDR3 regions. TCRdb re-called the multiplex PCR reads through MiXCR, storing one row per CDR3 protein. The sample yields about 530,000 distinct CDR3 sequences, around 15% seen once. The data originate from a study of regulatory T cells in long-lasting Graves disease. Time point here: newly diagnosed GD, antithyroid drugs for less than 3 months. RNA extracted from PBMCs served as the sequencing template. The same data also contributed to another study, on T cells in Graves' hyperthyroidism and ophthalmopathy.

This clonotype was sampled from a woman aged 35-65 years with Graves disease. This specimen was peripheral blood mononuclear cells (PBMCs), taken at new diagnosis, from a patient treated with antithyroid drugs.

CDR3 residues: CASSERGFTRGTQYF. The CDR3 nucleotides read TGTGCCAGCAGTGAAAGGGGGTTCACACGGGGTACGCAGTATTTT. This chain uses TRBV2 with TRBJ2-3, with TRBD1 as a possible D gene (6 bases). Germline V lookup: CDR1 SNHLY, CDR2 FYNNEI. Trimming removed 2 bases at V and 8 bases at J, with 17 bases between. This CDR3 spans 15 amino acids.